A single sample is the source of the 27 T cell receptor beta chains below, sequenced in a study of blood T cell repertoires in COVID-19. TCRdb's table, derived via immunoSEQ multiplex PCR, lists solely in-frame clones and lacks some. The top ten hold 15% to 20% of the sample, which has about 190,000 clones, 84% seen once. The material sequenced was peripheral blood. The receptors originated from a human donor in a cohort sampled during active COVID-19.

CDR3: CASSEQGPPLHF. The CDR3 nucleotides read TGTGCCAGCAGTGAGCAGGGGCCACCCCTCCACTTT. The gene calls are TRBV6-4 and TRBJ1-6, with D possibly matching TRBD1 (6 bases). The CDR3 length is 12 residues. Deletions cut 3 bases from V and 11 bases from J, with 8 bases between. Germline assignment: CDR1 MRHNA and CDR2 SNTAGT.

The genes are TRBV19 and TRBJ1-2, with 10 bases that match TRBD1. This CDR3 has 14 residues. Germline V gene lookup returns CDR1 LNHDA and CDR2 SQIVND (reference sequence). V trimming: 5 bases; J trimming: 9 bases; junction bases outside the gene matches: 9. CDR3 sequence: CASSADRDRGRYTF. The CDR3 nucleotides read TGTGCCAGTAGTGCGGACCGGGACAGGGGTCGCTACACCTTC. Looking up the rest from reference TRBV19 and TRBJ1-2 gives the full variable domain: DGGITQSPKYLFRKEGQNVTLSCEQNLNHDAMYWYRQDPGQGLRLIYYSQIVNDFQKGDIAEGYSVSREKKESFPLTVTSAQKNPTAFYLCASSADRDRGRYTFGSGTRLTVV.

The J gene is TRBJ2-7, the V gene TRBV10-3; D is unclear. The CDR3 is 13 residues long. Trimming shortened V by 4 bases and J by 0 bases, and 7 bases separated the two germline ends. Germline loops: CDR1 ENHRY, CDR2 SYGVKD. The CDR3 sequence is CAISAPGSYEQYF. In DNA, the CDR3 is TGTGCCATCAGTGCCCCCGGCTCCTACGAGCAGTACTTC.

The V gene is TRBV3-1 (or the pseudogene TRBV3-2), the J gene TRBJ1-4, with D possibly matching TRBD1 (5 bases). With 2 bases removed from V and 0 bases from J, the gap between germline ends came to 10 bases. CDR1 and CDR2 (germline): LGHDT, YNNKEL (reference sequence). The CDR3 contains 16 residues. The DNA of the CDR3 is TGTGCCAGCAGCCAAACCCAAGGGGCAACTAATGAAAAACTGTTTTTT. It yields the protein CASSQTQGATNEKLFF.

The rearrangement joins TRBV5-1 to TRBJ1-1; 7 bases agree with TRBD1. Germline CDR1 and CDR2: SGHRS and YFSETQ. The CDR3 consists of 15 residues. V lost 2 bases and J lost 2; bases outside the gene matches: 6. For the CDR3, the DNA is TGCGCCAGCAGCTTAAACAGGGGCGCAAACACTGAAGCTTTCTTT. It translates to CASSLNRGANTEAFF.

The V call is TRBV19, the J call TRBJ1-3; 9 bases are a match to TRBD1. The V and J ends lost 5 bases and 9 bases, in that order; junction bases with no gene match: 8. The CDR3 loop spans 14 amino acids. Germline loops: CDR1 LNHDA, CDR2 SQIVND (reference sequence). The CDR3 reads CASSVDRGPSTIYF. CDR3 bases: TGTGCCAGTAGTGTGGACAGGGGCCCTTCCACCATATATTTT.

The CDR3 DNA sequence: TGTGCCAGCAGCTTGGCACAGGGGGCTCTCCCGAGTGAAAAACTGTTTTTT. It is translated as CASSLAQGALPSEKLFF. The chain carries TRBV5-5 and TRBJ1-4, with 9 bases aligning to TRBD1. The V gene's germline CDR1 is SGHKS and CDR2 YYEKEE (reference sequence). The V gene end was trimmed by 0 bases and the J gene end by 7 bases; junction bases not matched to a gene: 10. This CDR3 has 17 residues. Complete variable domain (other parts from reference TRBV5-5 and TRBJ1-4): DAGVTQSPTHLIKTRGQQVTLRCSPISGHKSVSWYQQVLGQGPQFIFQYYEKEERGRGNFPDRFSARQFPNYSSELNVNALLLGDSALYLCASSLAQGALPSEKLFFGSGTQLSVL.

The CDR3 DNA is TGTGCCAGCACTCCCCGGGGGACTGAAGCTTTCTTT. Translated: CASTPRGTEAFF. The chain couples TRBV28 to TRBJ1-1; the D gene is possibly TRBD1 (5 bases). Germline lookup yields CDR1 MDHEN and CDR2 SYDVKM. Trimming stripped 7 bases from V and 5 bases from J, with 11 bases between. The CDR3 consists of 12 residues.

This chain joins TRBV11-3 and TRBJ2-2; TRBD1 matches 8 bases. This CDR3 has 16 amino acids. The V gene end was trimmed by 5 bases and the J gene end by 3 bases; junction bases not matched to a gene: 8. Germline CDR1 reads SGHNT; CDR2 reads YENEEA. The CDR3 loop is CASSKAGTGYTGELFF. The CDR3 DNA follows: TGTGCCAGCAGCAAGGCCGGGACAGGCTACACCGGGGAGCTGTTTTTT.

The gene calls are TRBV5-1 and TRBJ2-2, with D perhaps TRBD1 (6 bases). This CDR3 is built from 16 residues. The germline gives CDR1 SGHRS, CDR2 YFSETQ. V was shortened by 0 bases and J by 0 bases, with 9 bases between the two germline ends. CDR3: CASSLGTAPNTGELFF. The CDR3 DNA sequence: TGCGCCAGCAGCTTGGGGACAGCTCCGAACACCGGGGAGCTGTTTTTT.

This sequence joins TRBV13 and TRBJ2-3; 8 positions agree with TRBD1. The junction had 12 bases not matched to a gene; V was cut back by 5 bases and J by 5 bases. From germline, CDR1 is PRHDT and CDR2 FYEKMQ (reference sequence). This CDR3 contains 16 residues. As DNA, the CDR3 is TGTGCCAGCAGCCCGAAATATGGACAGGGCGTAGATACGCAGTATTTT. Residues: CASSPKYGQGVDTQYF.

The V and J genes are TRBV9 and TRBJ2-3, with 8 nucleotides matching TRBD2. CDR3 length: 15 residues. Per germline, CDR1 SGDLS and CDR2 YYNGEE. The J segment lost 5 bases and the V segment lost 3 bases, leaving 8 bases of the junction unmatched. The CDR3 coding sequence is TGTGCCAGCAGCGGGACCGGGGGGGAAATAGATACGCAGTATTTT. Amino acids: CASSGTGGEIDTQYF.

This chain uses TRBV5-1 with TRBJ1-6; a possible D gene is TRBD1 (5 bases). CDR1 SGHRS and CDR2 YFSETQ come from the germline V gene. CDR3 length equals 15 residues. The V end lost 4 bases, the J end lost 9 bases, and 17 bases lay between the germline ends. The CDR3 is CASSPVGATISPLHF. The CDR3 region has the DNA TGCGCCAGCAGCCCCGTTGGGGCGACGATTTCACCCCTCCACTTT. The full variable domain, in which reference TRBV5-1 and TRBJ1-6 provide the parts outside the CDR3, is KAGVTQTPRYLIKTRGQQVTLSCSPISGHRSVSWYQQTPGQGLQFLFEYFSETQRNKGNFPGRFSGRQFSNSRSEMNVSTLELGDSALYLCASSPVGATISPLHFGNGTRLTVT.

This chain links TRBV7-8 with TRBJ2-3, with D possibly TRBD2 on 7 matching bases. The CDR3 extends over 13 amino acids. Trimming pared 5 bases from V and 8 bases from J, leaving 14 bases between. Germline V CDR1 and CDR2: SGHVS, FQNEAQ. CDR3 coding DNA: TGTGCCAGCAGCGCGGGGGCACTTGGTACGCAGTATTTT. As protein: CASSAGALGTQYF.

This clone was observed a single time. The rearrangement links TRBV2 to TRBJ2-2, with TRBD2 matching over 7 bases. The CDR3 is 14 amino acids. V was pared by 6 bases and J by 7 bases, with 8 bases of the junction left unmatched. The germline gives CDR1 SNHLY, CDR2 FYNNEI. DNA of the CDR3: TGTGCCAGCAGGTTTAGACTAGCCGTCGGGGAGCTGTTTTTT. Its translation: CASRFRLAVGELFF.

The CDR3 sequence is CAWTAGASPLHF. Here the CDR3 DNA reads TGTGCCTGGACAGCAGGGGCTTCACCCCTCCACTTT. The gene calls are TRBV30 and TRBJ1-6; D possibly corresponds to TRBD1 (6 bases). Trimming took off 4 bases at V and 9 bases at J, with 10 bases between the two ends. The germline V gene encodes CDR1 GTSNPN and CDR2 SVGIG (reference sequence). CDR3 length: 12 amino acids. Based on the CDR3 plus reference TRBV30 and TRBJ1-6, the full variable domain is SQTIHQWPATLVQPVGSPLSLECTVEGTSNPNLYWYRQAAGRGLQLLFYSVGIGQISSEVPQNLSASRPQDRQFILSSKKLLLSDSGFYLCAWTAGASPLHFGNGTRLTVT.

On this clone itself: A much larger clone lies a single base off, so this may be a read error. CDR3 region: CANSDDREVFYGYTF. The DNA for the CDR3 is TGTGCCAACAGTGATGACAGGGAGGTATTCTATGGCTACACCTTC. V and J are TRBV6-1 and TRBJ1-2; 7 positions match TRBD1. Germline V CDR1 and CDR2: MNHNS, SASEGT. The CDR3 runs to 15 residues.

The chain couples TRBV28 to TRBJ2-7, with D possibly TRBD2 on 5 matching bases. Trimming removed 6 bases at V and 7 bases at J, with 13 bases between. This CDR3 spans 12 amino acids. CDR1 MDHEN and CDR2 SYDVKM come from the germline V gene. The DNA for the CDR3 is TGTGCCAGCAGAGACCCGCCGGGGGAGCAGTACTTC. Encoded protein: CASRDPPGEQYF.

The rearrangement joins TRBV15 to TRBJ2-1; D uncertain. Trimming removed 0 bases at V and 8 bases at J, with 11 bases between. The V gene's germline CDR1 is LNHNV and CDR2 YYDKDF (reference sequence). The CDR3 extends over 14 amino acids. The CDR3 loop reads CATSRERRYDEQFF. The CDR3 DNA sequence: TGTGCCACCAGCAGAGAACGTAGATACGATGAGCAGTTCTTC.

This clone has a handful of counts. V and J are TRBV5-1 and TRBJ1-1; 10 bases fit TRBD1. The V segment lost 4 bases and the J segment 3 bases; nucleotides outside the gene matches: 3. The CDR3 length is 14 residues. Germline loops: CDR1 SGHRS, CDR2 YFSETQ. CDR3 sequence reads: CASSLGTGDTEAFF. In DNA form, the CDR3 reads TGCGCCAGCAGCCTTGGGACAGGGGACACTGAAGCTTTCTTT.

The chain combines TRBV5-4 with TRBJ2-5; D call uncertain. The V and J ends lost 1 base and 1 base respectively, with 11 bases between them. From germline, CDR1 is SGHNT and CDR2 YYREEE (reference sequence). CDR3 length: 15 amino acids. The CDR3 coding sequence is TGTGCCAGCAGCTTGATGGGCAGAACCCAAGAGACCCAGTACTTC. Residues: CASSLMGRTQETQYF. Using reference TRBV5-4 and TRBJ2-5 for the parts outside the CDR3, the full variable domain is ETGVTQSPTHLIKTRGQQVTLRCSSQSGHNTVSWYQQALGQGPQFIFQYYREEENGRGNFPPRFSGLQFPNYSSELNVNALELDDSALYLCASSLMGRTQETQYFGPGTRLLVL.

This clone was seen many times. The chain carries TRBV2 and TRBJ2-7; the D is unclear. The CDR3 spans 12 residues. CDR1 SNHLY and CDR2 FYNNEI come from the germline V gene. V was cut by 6 bases and J by 3 bases, with 9 bases left in between. CDR3 nucleotides: TGTGCCAGCAGCGCACAGTTCTACGAGCAGTACGTC. It codes for CASSAQFYEQYV.

The chain is built from TRBV3-1 (or the pseudogene TRBV3-2) and TRBJ1-6, with D unresolved. This CDR3 comprises 15 residues. Deletions cut 1 base from V and 5 bases from J, with 9 bases between. CDR1 and CDR2 (germline): LGHDT, YNNKEL (reference sequence). The CDR3, as DNA: TGTGCCAGCAGCCAAGCAACGAGAAATAATTCACCCCTCCACTTT. Its translation: CASSQATRNNSPLHF.

The V call is TRBV15, the J call TRBJ2-5; TRBD2 agrees at 7 bases. This CDR3 spans 16 amino acids. Per germline, CDR1 LNHNV and CDR2 YYDKDF (reference sequence). The trim removed 1 base at V and 5 bases at J, leaving 10 bases unmatched. This CDR3 reads CATSRGDLAGGETQYF. The DNA for the CDR3 is TGTGCCACCAGCAGAGGTGATCTAGCCGGGGGGGAGACCCAGTACTTC.

This clone was seen once. The rearrangement links TRBV19 to TRBJ1-5, with TRBD1 matching 7 bases. V shed 2 bases and J 0 bases; nucleotides not matched to a gene: 7. From germline, CDR1 is LNHDA and CDR2 SQIVND (reference sequence). The CDR3 is 17 amino acids. The CDR3 DNA sequence: TGTGCCAGTAGTATAAGGAACAGGGGTCGTAGCAATCAGCCCCAGCATTTT. It specifies CASSIRNRGRSNQPQHF.

J is TRBJ1-5 and V is TRBV6-4, with TRBD1 as a possible D gene (6 bases). Trimming took off 4 bases at V and 6 bases at J, with 10 bases between the two ends. The CDR3 extends over 13 amino acids. Germline CDR1 reads MRHNA; CDR2 reads SNTAGT. DNA of the CDR3: TGTGCCAGCAGTGTGGAAGGGGGTCAGCCCCAGCATTTT. It is translated as CASSVEGGQPQHF.

This chain uses TRBV4-1 with TRBJ1-2, with a weak D call TRBD1 (5 bases). The V and J ends lost 1 base and 6 bases respectively, with 9 bases between them. CDR3 size: 13 residues. Germline loops: CDR1 MGHRA, CDR2 YSYEKL. CDR3 protein: CASSQGPGNGYTF. CDR3 DNA sequence: TGCGCCAGCAGCCAAGGTCCAGGGAATGGCTACACCTTC.